The clone carrying this T cell receptor beta chain showed up just once. Germline assignment: CDR1 SGHNT and CDR2 YYREEE (reference sequence). V trimming: 2 bases; J trimming: 3 bases; junction bases outside the gene matches: 2. The CDR3 consists of 15 residues. This entry comes from a study of PD-L1 blockade in urothelial cancer. Background on the study: Atezolizumab, begun by patients at some point between 2013 and 2014, was given at 1,200 mg intravenously every 3 weeks.

The repertoire was sequenced with immunoSEQ multiplex PCR; TCRdb's copy has only in-frame clones and lacks some. This table has more than 65,000 clones, 75% to 90% appearing once. Per patient, between 1 and 8 samples were collected at pretreatment and on-treatment time points. Sequenced here: PBMCs, sampled around atezolizumab (anti-PD-L1) treatment. V and J are TRBV5-4 and TRBJ2-1, with 10 bases that match TRBD2. The sequence was obtained from a woman aged 70-85 years with urothelial cancer. CDR3 coding DNA: TGTGCCAGCAGCTTAGCGGGGGGGAACTACAATGAGCAGTTCTTC. It yields the protein CASSLAGGNYNEQFF.